The 23 T cell receptor beta chains presented below share a single source sample, sequenced in a study of identical twins. A single record per CDR3 protein comes from TCRdb applying MiXCR to the 5' RACE reads. Of about 690,000 distinct CDR3 sequences listed, around 5.7% are singletons. The specimen sequenced was naive T cells sorted from blood. These TCRs come from a man younger than 35 in good health.

This clonotype was picked up many times. The rearrangement links TRBV4-1 to TRBJ2-2; D unresolved. V was pared by 4 bases and J by 2 bases, with 14 bases between. This CDR3 is 16 amino acids long. Germline-derived CDR1 and CDR2 are MGHRA and YSYEKL. The DNA of the CDR3 is TGCGCCAGCAGCCCGACCAGGTCGGCAAACACCGGGGAGCTGTTTTTT. Its translation is CASSPTRSANTGELFF.

This clonotype was counted ten times or more. V and J are TRBV5-1 and TRBJ1-2; perhaps TRBD1 as D (5 bases). This CDR3 is built from 16 residues. Trimming cost V 3 bases and J 3 bases, with 18 bases left between them. Germline CDR1 and CDR2: SGHRS and YFSETQ. In nucleotides, the CDR3 is TGCGCCAGCAGCTGGGCAACGGGGCGACAGCACTATGGCTACACCTTC. It specifies CASSWATGRQHYGYTF.

This clonotype was observed at least ten times. V is TRBV15 and J is TRBJ2-2, with TRBD1 identical over 8 bases. The CDR3 is made up of 13 amino acids. Unmatched junction bases numbered 1, after V lost 9 bases and J lost 1 base. Germline lookup yields CDR1 LNHNV and CDR2 YYDKDF (reference sequence). The CDR3 bases are TGTGCCACAGGACAGGGGAACACCGGGGAGCTGTTTTTT. Its protein is CATGQGNTGELFF.

This clonotype came up many times. The rearrangement uses TRBV27 and TRBJ2-6; D is unresolved. Germline CDR1 MNHEY, CDR2 SMNVEV (reference sequence). The ends were cut back, 6 bases at V and 4 bases at J, with 7 bases in the middle. The CDR3 consists of 13 residues. CDR3 in amino acids: CASRWSGANVLTF. The CDR3 nucleotides are TGTGCCAGCAGATGGTCGGGGGCCAACGTCCTGACTTTC. The variable domain in full, with the rest retrieved from reference TRBV27 and TRBJ2-6, is EAQVTQNPRYLITVTGKKLTVTCSQNMNHEYMSWYRQDPGLGLRQIYYSMNVEVTDKGDVPEGYKVSRKEKRNFPLILESPSPNQTSLYFCASRWSGANVLTFGAGSRLTVL.

The gene calls are TRBV11-2 and TRBJ2-1; TRBD2 matches 9 bases. The CDR3 has 20 residues. Trimming at V came to 2 bases and at J to 4 bases, leaving 18 bases not matched to a gene. CDR1 SGHAT and CDR2 FQNNGV come from the germline V gene. This CDR3 reads CASSLQPGTSGRRSYNEQFF. CDR3 in DNA: TGTGCCAGCAGCTTACAGCCGGGGACCAGCGGGAGGAGAAGTTACAATGAGCAGTTCTTC.

This clonotype has at least ten counts. The chain joins TRBV20-1 to TRBJ2-5; 12 positions agree with TRBD2. Germline V gene sequence: CDR1 DFQATT, CDR2 SNEGSKA (reference sequence). CDR3 length: 17 amino acids. The V segment lost 3 bases and the J segment 5 bases; nucleotides outside the gene matches: 13. The CDR3 sequence is CSARPLAGGPAEETQYF. CDR3 bases: TGCAGTGCTAGGCCCCTAGCGGGAGGGCCGGCGGAGGAGACCCAGTACTTC.

There are many counts of this clonotype. The CDR3 reads CASSLTSGRANTGELFF. CDR3 in DNA: TGCGCCAGCAGCTTGACTAGCGGGAGAGCTAACACCGGGGAGCTGTTTTTT. This chain joins TRBV5-1 and TRBJ2-2; 11 bases match TRBD2. The CDR3 length is 17 residues. Germline values: CDR1 SGHRS, CDR2 YFSETQ. The J segment lost 2 bases and the V segment lost 1 base, leaving 4 bases of the junction unmatched.

This clonotype appeared a few times. The rearrangement links TRBV7-2 to TRBJ1-6; no firm D call. Germline V CDR1 and CDR2: SGHTA, FQGNSA. Deletions cut 1 base from V and 9 bases from J, with 13 bases between. The CDR3 runs 15 residues. Here the CDR3 reads CASSLVVKTLSPLHF. The CDR3 DNA sequence: TGTGCCAGCAGCTTAGTAGTCAAGACCCTTTCACCCCTCCACTTT.

The chain uses TRBV19 and TRBJ2-3, with a possible D match to TRBD2 (6 bases). V was cut by 1 base and J by 6 bases, with 11 bases left in between. The CDR3 has 14 residues. CDR1 and CDR2 from the germline V gene are LNHDA and SQIVND (reference sequence). The CDR3: CASSIAGVVDTQYF. CDR3 coding DNA: TGTGCCAGTAGTATAGCGGGAGTGGTGGATACGCAGTATTTT.

The V and J genes are TRBV28 and TRBJ2-7; 8 bases agree with TRBD2. Germline trimming cut 3 bases from V and 12 bases from J; bases unmatched to any gene: 10. This CDR3 comprises 13 residues. Germline CDR1 reads MDHEN; CDR2 reads SYDVKM. CDR3 nucleotide sequence: TGTGCCAGCAGTTTGCGCGCGGGAGGCAGGCTGTACGTC. Translation: CASSLRAGGRLYV.

Remarks on this clonotype: A clone one base away is much larger, so this may be a read error. The J gene is TRBJ2-3, the V gene TRBV20-1; D unresolved. CDR3 size: 15 residues. The germline V gene encodes CDR1 DFQATT and CDR2 SNEGSKA (reference sequence). The CDR3 DNA reads TGCAGTGCCCTCGTCGCCCCCACCAGCACAGATGCGCAGTATTTT. Residues: CSALVAPTSTDAQYF.

This chain connects TRBV27 to TRBJ2-1; D is perhaps TRBD1 or TRBD2 (6 bases each). Trimming left V 5 bases short and J 10 bases short, with 18 bases between. This CDR3 region has 14 residues. Germline V CDR1 and CDR2: MNHEY, SMNVEV (reference sequence). The CDR3 DNA follows: TGTGCCAGCAGTCCTGCTGTATTGGGGGGCGAGCAGTTCTTC. It yields the protein CASSPAVLGGEQFF.

Many counts were recorded for this clonotype. The chain employs TRBV20-1 and TRBJ1-4; D unresolved. The CDR3 is 14 residues long. Germline lookup yields CDR1 DFQATT and CDR2 SNEGSKA (reference sequence). Trimming took 0 bases from V and 5 from J, leaving 10 bases between them. The CDR3 DNA follows: TGCAGTGCTAGAGAGGACGGGCGGAATGAAAAACTGTTTTTT. Translated, it gives CSAREDGRNEKLFF.

This clonotype appeared a few times. The genes are TRBV10-2 and TRBJ1-1, with 7 bases that match TRBD1. J lost 4 bases, V lost 3 bases, and 17 bases had no gene match. CDR3 length: 18 amino acids. From germline, CDR1 is WSHSY and CDR2 SAAADI. The CDR3: CASSELVGGRGRGTEAFF. The CDR3 bases are TGCGCCAGCAGTGAATTAGTTGGAGGAAGGGGGCGTGGCACTGAAGCTTTCTTT.

The chain is built from TRBV20-1 and TRBJ2-3; 8 nucleotides align to TRBD2. The CDR3 has 15 amino acids. Trimming took 1 base from V and 2 from J; bases not matched to a gene: 5. Germline lookup yields CDR1 DFQATT and CDR2 SNEGSKA (reference sequence). The CDR3 nucleotides are TGCAGTGCTAGAGCTGTGCGGGAGGACACAGATACGCAGTATTTT. Translating it yields CSARAVREDTDTQYF.

The chain employs TRBV7-3 and TRBJ2-1, with 9 bases that match TRBD2. The CDR3 sequence is 16 residues long. Germline CDR1 is SGHTA and CDR2 is FQGTGA. The ends lost 5 bases at V and 0 bases at J; junction bases unmatched: 5. The CDR3 loop reads CASSAYSGSSYNEQFF. CDR3 DNA: TGTGCCAGCAGCGCATATAGCGGGAGCTCCTACAATGAGCAGTTCTTC.

This clonotype was observed a few times. J is TRBJ2-7 and V is TRBV7-9; a weak D match, TRBD2 (7 bases). Between the trimmed V and J ends, which lost 5 bases and 4 bases, there was a span of 15 bases. Per the germline V gene, CDR1 is SEHNR and CDR2 is FQNEAQ (reference sequence). The CDR3 spans 14 residues. CDR3 amino acids: CASSQTGGAYEQYV. In nucleotides, the CDR3 is TGTGCCAGCAGCCAGACGGGGGGCGCGTACGAGCAGTACGTC.

This clonotype was recorded a few times. The V call is TRBV27, the J call TRBJ2-7; 8 bases agree with TRBD2. Germline CDR1 is MNHEY and CDR2 is SMNVEV (reference sequence). V lost 2 bases to trimming and J lost 2 bases; unmatched junction nucleotides: 5. This CDR3 is 15 amino acids long. The CDR3 loop reads CASSLRGGQTYEQYV. CDR3 bases: TGTGCCAGCAGTTTACGGGGGGGGCAGACCTACGAGCAGTACGTC.

The sample holds many counts of this clonotype. The chain joins TRBV6-1 to TRBJ2-5, with 11 bases aligning to TRBD1. The germline V gene has CDR1 MNHNS and CDR2 SASEGT. V lost 5 bases, J lost 7 bases, and 6 bases stayed unmatched. The CDR3 runs 14 residues. The DNA of the CDR3 is TGTGCCAGCAGTAGGACAGGGGGCGCCGGGACCCAGTACTTC. Protein: CASSRTGGAGTQYF.

This clonotype has ten or more counts. The chain uses TRBV5-1 and TRBJ1-1; D remains ambiguous. CDR1 is SGHRS, CDR2 YFSETQ, per germline. Trimming removed 3 bases from V and 0 bases from J, with 9 bases in between. The CDR3 runs to 14 residues. The CDR3 DNA sequence: TGCGCCAGCAGCTCAGAGGTCCTGAACACTGAAGCTTTCTTT. Translated, it gives CASSSEVLNTEAFF.

A few counts support this clonotype. The J gene is TRBJ1-6, the V gene TRBV7-8; D is perhaps TRBD1 (6 bases). CDR1 and CDR2 (germline): SGHVS, FQNEAQ. The CDR3 covers 16 residues. The V end lost 5 bases, the J end lost 1 base, and 12 bases lay between the germline ends. Here the CDR3 DNA reads TGTGCCAGCAGCGCGCGGACAGTATCCTATAATTCACCCCTCCACTTT. Protein sequence: CASSARTVSYNSPLHF.

This clonotype was recorded many times. The V call is TRBV29-1, the J call TRBJ2-1, with D maybe TRBD2 (5 bases). The CDR3 runs 16 residues. V lost 1 base to trimming and J lost 0 bases, with 13 bases between them. The germline gives CDR1 SQVTM, CDR2 ANQGSEA. CDR3 sequence reads: CSVEAEGGSSYNEQFF. The CDR3 region has the DNA TGCAGCGTTGAAGCTGAGGGCGGAAGCTCCTACAATGAGCAGTTCTTC.

The V call is TRBV14, the J call TRBJ2-1; 9 bases are shared with TRBD1. Germline-derived CDR1 and CDR2 are SGHDN and FVKESK. After removal of 2 bases from V and 0 bases from J, the junction contained 2 bases not matched to a gene. CDR3 length: 16 residues. In DNA form, the CDR3 reads TGTGCCAGCAGCCAACCGGGACAGGGCTCCTACAATGAGCAGTTCTTC. Protein sequence: CASSQPGQGSYNEQFF.